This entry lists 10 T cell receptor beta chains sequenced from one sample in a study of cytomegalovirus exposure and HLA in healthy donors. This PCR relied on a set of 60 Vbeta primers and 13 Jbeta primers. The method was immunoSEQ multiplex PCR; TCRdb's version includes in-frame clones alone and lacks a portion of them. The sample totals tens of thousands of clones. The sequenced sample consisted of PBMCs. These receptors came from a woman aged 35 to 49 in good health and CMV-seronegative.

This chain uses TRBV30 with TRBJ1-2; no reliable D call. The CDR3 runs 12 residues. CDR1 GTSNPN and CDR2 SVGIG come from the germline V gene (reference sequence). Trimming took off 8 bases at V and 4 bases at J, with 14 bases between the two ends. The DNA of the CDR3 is TGTGCCCGTGGGCTTCTCGGCTATGGCTACACCTTC. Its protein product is CARGLLGYGYTF. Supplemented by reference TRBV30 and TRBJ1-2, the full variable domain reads SQTIHQWPATLVQPVGSPLSLECTVEGTSNPNLYWYRQAAGRGLQLLFYSVGIGQISSEVPQNLSASRPQDRQFILSSKKLLLSDSGFYLCARGLLGYGYTFGSGTRLTVV.

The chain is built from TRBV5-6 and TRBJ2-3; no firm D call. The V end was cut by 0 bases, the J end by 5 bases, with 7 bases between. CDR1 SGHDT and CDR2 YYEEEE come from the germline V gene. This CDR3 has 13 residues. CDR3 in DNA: TGTGCCAGCAGCTTGGTCGCAGTAGATACGCAGTATTTT. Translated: CASSLVAVDTQYF. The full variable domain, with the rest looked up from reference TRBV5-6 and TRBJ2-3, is DAGVTQSPTHLIKTRGQQVTLRCSPKSGHDTVSWYQQALGQGPQFIFQYYEEEERQRGNFPDRFSGHQFPNYSSELNVNALLLGDSALYLCASSLVAVDTQYFGPGTRLTVL.

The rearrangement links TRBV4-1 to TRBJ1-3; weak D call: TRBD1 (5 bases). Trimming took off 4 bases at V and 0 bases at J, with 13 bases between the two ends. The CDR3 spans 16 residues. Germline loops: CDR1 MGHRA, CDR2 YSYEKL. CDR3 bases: TGCGCCAGCAGCCCGACAGACACCTCCTCTGGAAACACCATATATTTT. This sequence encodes CASSPTDTSSGNTIYF.

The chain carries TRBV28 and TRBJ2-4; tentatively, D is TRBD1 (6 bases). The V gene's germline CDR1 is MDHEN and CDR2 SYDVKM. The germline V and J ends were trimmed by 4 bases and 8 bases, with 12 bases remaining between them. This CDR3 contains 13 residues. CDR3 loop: CASSSQGSHIQYF. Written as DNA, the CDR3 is TGTGCCAGCAGTTCACAGGGCTCCCACATTCAGTACTTC.

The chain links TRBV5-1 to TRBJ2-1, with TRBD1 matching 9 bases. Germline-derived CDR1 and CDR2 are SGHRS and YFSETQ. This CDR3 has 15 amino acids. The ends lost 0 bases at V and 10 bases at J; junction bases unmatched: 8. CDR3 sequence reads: CASSLAGQGFGEQFF. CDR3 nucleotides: TGCGCCAGCAGCTTGGCGGGACAGGGATTCGGGGAGCAGTTCTTC.

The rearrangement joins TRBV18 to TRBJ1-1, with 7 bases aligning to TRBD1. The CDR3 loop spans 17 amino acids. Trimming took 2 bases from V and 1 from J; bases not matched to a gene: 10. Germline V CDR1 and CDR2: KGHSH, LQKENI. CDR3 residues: CASSPSITGAGNTEAFF. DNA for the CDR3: TGTGCCAGCTCACCATCGATAACAGGGGCCGGGAACACTGAAGCTTTCTTT.

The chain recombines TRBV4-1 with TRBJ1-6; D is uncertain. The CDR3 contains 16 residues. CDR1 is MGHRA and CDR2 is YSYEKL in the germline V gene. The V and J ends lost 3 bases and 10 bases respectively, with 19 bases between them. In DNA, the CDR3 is TGCGCCAGCAGCCAGGAGGCACGGGGTGTCGCATCACCCCTCCACTTT. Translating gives CASSQEARGVASPLHF.

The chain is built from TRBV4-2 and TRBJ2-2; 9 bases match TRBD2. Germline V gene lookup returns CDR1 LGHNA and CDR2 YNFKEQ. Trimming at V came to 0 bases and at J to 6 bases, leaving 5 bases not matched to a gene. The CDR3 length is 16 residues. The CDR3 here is CASSQDLAGFAGELFF. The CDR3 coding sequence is TGTGCCAGCAGCCAAGACCTAGCGGGATTCGCCGGGGAGCTGTTTTTT.

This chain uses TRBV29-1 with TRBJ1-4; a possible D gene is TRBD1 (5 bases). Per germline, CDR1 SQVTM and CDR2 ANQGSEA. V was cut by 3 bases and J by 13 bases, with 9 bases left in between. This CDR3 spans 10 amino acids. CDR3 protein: CSVEDMVLFF. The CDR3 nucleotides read TGCAGCGTTGAGGACATGGTACTGTTTTTT.

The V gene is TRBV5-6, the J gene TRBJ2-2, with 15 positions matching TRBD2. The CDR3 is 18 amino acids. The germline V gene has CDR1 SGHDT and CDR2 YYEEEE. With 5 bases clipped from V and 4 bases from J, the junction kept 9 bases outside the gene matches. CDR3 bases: TGTGCCAGCAGGGATGGGACTAGCGGGGGGCCGGGCACCGGGGAGCTGTTTTTT. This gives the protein CASRDGTSGGPGTGELFF.